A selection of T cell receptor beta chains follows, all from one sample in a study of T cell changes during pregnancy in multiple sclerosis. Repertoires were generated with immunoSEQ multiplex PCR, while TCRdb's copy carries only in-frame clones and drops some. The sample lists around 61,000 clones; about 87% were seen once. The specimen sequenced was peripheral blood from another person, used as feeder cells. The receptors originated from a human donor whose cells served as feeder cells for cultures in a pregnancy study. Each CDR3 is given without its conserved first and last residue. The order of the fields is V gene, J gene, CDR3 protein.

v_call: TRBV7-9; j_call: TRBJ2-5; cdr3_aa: ASSLGAQETQY
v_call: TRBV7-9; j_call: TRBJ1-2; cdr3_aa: ASSHPGGRDGYT
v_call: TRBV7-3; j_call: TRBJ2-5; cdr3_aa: ASSQIGGTQETQY
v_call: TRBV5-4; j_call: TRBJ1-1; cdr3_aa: ASSLASGRAEAF
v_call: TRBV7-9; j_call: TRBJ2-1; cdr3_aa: ASSLGDRVYNEQF
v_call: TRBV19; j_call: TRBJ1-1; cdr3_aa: ASGRALSPEAF
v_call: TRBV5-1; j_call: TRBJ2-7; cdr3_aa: ASRWGTEAYEQY
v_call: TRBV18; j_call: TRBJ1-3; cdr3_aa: ASSLPKGQSSGNTIY
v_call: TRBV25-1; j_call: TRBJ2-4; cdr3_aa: ASQNGDIQY
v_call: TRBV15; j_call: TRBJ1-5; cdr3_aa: ATSRFGGGGPQH
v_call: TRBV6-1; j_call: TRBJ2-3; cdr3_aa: ASTDTRGADTQY
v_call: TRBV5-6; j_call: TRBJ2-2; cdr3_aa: ASSITATGELF
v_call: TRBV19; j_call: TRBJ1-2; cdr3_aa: ASSIAWQAYGYT
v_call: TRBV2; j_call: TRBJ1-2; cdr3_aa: ASSMDGANYGYT
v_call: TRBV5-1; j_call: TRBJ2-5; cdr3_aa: ASSLFSEETQY
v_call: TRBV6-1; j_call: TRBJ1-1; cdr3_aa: ASSEQANTEAF
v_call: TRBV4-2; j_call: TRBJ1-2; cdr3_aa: ASTQNTRGLNYGYT
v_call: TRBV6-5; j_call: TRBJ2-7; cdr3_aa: ASRTTSRGYEQY
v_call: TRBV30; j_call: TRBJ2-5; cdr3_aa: AWSLTGVETQY
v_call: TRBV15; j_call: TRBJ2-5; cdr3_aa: ATSRATRYQETQY
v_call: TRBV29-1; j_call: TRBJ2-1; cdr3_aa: SVEEGTVYNEQF
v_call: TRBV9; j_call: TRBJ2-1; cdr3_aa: ASSTSGGALNEQF
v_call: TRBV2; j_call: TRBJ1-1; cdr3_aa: ASSAGTGGTEAF
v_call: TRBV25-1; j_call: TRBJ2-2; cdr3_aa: ASSEYTGWDTGELF
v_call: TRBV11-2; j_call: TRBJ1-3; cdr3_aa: ASSLDGHSGNTIY
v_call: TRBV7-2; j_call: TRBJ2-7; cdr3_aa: ASSPDLYEQY
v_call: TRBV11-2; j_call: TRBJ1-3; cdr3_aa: ASSSTWGMGNTIY
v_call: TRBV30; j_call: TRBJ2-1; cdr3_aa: AWSVLSGLGQF
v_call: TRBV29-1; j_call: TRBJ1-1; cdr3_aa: SVETQVKAF
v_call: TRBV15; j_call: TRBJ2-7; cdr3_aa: ATSRDLLTGSITYEQY
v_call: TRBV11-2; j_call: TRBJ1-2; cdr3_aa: ASSLGTSLYGYT
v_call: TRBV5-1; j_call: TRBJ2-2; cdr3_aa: ASSLAQGSTGELF
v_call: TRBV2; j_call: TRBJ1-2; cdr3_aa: ASAGDRSGGYT
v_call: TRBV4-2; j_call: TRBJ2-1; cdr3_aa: ASSQGGTSFYNEQF
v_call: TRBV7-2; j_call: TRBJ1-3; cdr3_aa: ASSLAGPSGNTIY
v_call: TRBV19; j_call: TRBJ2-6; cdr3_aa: ASSPLGTGANVLT
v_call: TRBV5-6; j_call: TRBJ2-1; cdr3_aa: ASSTTGYLAGDHEQF